The clone carrying this T cell receptor (beta chain) was seen many times. Its specificity is unknown. This record comes from a study of beta chain features in type 1 diabetes. Study-level information: Patients and healthy donors were similar in age, gender and cell yields.

Of the isolated RNA, all was reverse transcribed, and so the sequenced material was expressed TCRB transcripts. The method was immunoSEQ multiplex PCR; TCRdb's version includes in-frame clones alone and lacks a portion of them. The data show about 160,000 clones, around 8% seen once. The CDR3 sequence is 15 residues long. The germline V gene has CDR1 MRHNA and CDR2 SNTAGT. V shed 3 bases and J shed 6 bases, with 12 bases lying between them. Whole-study findings and limits: Here, the possible influence of HLA type (on TCRB rearrangement) remained unresolved. Patients with Type 1 diabetes showed moderately but significantly shorter TCRB CDR3s in all four CD4+ subsets. VDJ junctions in type 1 diabetes patients carried more deletions and fewer insertions. For patients, the naive, central memory and Treg TCRB repertoires appeared more alike than for healthy donors.

Sequenced material: central memory CD4+ T cells from blood. This sequence was found in a woman in her thirties or forties with type 1 diabetes. The chain employs TRBV6-4 and TRBJ1-6; TRBD1 is a possible D gene (5 bases). For the CDR3, the DNA is TGTGCCAGCAGTGAGCAAGGGGTCTCTAATTCACCCCTCCACTTT. As protein: CASSEQGVSNSPLHF.